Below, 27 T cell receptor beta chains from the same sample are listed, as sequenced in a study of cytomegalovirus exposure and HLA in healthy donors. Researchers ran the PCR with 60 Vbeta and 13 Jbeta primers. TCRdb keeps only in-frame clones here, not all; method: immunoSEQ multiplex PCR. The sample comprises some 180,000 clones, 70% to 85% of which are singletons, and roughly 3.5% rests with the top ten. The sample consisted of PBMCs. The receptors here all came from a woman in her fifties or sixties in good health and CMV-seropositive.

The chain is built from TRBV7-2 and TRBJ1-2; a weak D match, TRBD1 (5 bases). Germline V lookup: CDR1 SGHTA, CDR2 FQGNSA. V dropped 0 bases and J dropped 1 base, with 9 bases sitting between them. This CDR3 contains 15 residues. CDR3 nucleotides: TGTGCCAGCAGCTTAGCGGCAGGGATTAACTATGGCTACACCTTC. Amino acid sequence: CASSLAAGINYGYTF.

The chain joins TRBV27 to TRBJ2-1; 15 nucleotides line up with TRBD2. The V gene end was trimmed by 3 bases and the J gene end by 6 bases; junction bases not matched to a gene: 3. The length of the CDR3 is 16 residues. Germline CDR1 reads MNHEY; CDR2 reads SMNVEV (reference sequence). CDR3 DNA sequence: TGTGCCAGCAGTTTTAGGACTAGCGGGAGGGCCAATGAGCAGTTCTTC. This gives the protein CASSFRTSGRANEQFF.

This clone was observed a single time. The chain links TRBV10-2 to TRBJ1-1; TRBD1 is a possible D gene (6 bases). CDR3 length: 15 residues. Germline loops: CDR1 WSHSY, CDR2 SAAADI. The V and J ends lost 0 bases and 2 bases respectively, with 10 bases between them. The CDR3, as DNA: TGCGCCAGCAGTGAGTCTGGACAGTATAACACTGAAGCTTTCTTT. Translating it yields CASSESGQYNTEAFF.

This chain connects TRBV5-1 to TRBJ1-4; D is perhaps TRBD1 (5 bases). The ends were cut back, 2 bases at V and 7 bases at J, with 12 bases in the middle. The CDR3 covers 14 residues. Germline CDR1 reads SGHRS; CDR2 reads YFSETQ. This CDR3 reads CASSFQGDAEKLFF. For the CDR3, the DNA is TGCGCCAGCAGCTTCCAGGGCGATGCTGAAAAACTGTTTTTT. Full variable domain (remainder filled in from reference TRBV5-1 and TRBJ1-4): KAGVTQTPRYLIKTRGQQVTLSCSPISGHRSVSWYQQTPGQGLQFLFEYFSETQRNKGNFPGRFSGRQFSNSRSEMNVSTLELGDSALYLCASSFQGDAEKLFFGSGTQLSVL.

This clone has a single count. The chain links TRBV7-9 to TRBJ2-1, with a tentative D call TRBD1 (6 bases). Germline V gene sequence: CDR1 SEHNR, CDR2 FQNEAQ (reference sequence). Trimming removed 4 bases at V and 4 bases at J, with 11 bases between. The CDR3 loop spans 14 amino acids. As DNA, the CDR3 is TGTGCCAGCAGCTACGACAGGTATTACAATGAGCAGTTCTTC. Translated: CASSYDRYYNEQFF.

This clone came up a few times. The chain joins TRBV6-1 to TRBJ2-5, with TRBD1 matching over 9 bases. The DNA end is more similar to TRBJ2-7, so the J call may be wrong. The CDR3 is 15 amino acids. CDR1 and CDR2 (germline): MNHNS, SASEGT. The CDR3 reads CASSGGQGFEFEQYF. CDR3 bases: TGTGCCAGCAGTGGGGGACAGGGCTTCGAATTCGAGCAGTACTTC.

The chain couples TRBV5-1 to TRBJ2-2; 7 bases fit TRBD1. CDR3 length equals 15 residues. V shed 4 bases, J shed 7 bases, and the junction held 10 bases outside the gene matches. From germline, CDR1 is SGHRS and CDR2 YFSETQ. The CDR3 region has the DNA TGCGCCAGCAGCGCCAGCCGGGACAGTAGCGGGGAGCTGTTTTTT. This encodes CASSASRDSSGELFF.

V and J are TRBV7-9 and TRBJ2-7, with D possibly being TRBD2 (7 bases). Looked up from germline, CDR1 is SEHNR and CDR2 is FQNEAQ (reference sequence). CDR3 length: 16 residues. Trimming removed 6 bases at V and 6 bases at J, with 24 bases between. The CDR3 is CASSPPRGDTPGEQYF. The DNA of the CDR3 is TGTGCCAGCAGTCCGCCTCGGGGGGACACCCCCGGCGAGCAGTACTTC.

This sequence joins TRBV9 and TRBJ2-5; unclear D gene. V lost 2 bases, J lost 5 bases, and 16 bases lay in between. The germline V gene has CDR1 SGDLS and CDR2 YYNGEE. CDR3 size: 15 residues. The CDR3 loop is CASSVSVSPAETQYF. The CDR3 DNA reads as TGTGCCAGCAGCGTCAGCGTCTCACCCGCGGAGACCCAGTACTTC.

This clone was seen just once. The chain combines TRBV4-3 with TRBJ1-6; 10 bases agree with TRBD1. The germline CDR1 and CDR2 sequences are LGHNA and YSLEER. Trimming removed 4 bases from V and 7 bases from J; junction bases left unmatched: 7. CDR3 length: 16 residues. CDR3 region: CASSRGTGEENSPLHF. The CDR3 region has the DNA TGCGCCAGCAGCCGCGGGACAGGGGAAGAAAATTCACCCCTCCACTTT.

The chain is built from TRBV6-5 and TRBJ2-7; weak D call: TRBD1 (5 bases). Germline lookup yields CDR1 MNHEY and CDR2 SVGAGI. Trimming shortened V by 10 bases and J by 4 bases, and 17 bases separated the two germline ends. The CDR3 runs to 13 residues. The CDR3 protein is CATRREATYEQYF. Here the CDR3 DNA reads TGTGCCACGCGCAGGGAAGCGACATACGAGCAGTACTTC.

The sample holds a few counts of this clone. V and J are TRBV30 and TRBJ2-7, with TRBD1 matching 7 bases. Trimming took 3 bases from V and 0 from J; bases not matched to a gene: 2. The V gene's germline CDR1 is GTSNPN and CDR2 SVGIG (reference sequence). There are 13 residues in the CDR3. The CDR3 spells CAWSTGVSYEQYF. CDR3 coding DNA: TGTGCCTGGAGCACAGGGGTCTCCTACGAGCAGTACTTC.

As DNA, the CDR3 is TGTGCCACCAGCAGGGACAGGACCCGCCAAGAGACCCAGTACTTC. It is translated as CATSRDRTRQETQYF. The V gene is TRBV15, the J gene TRBJ2-5; 7 bases agree with TRBD1. The CDR3 totals 15 residues. Germline V gives CDR1 LNHNV, CDR2 YYDKDF (reference sequence). V lost 3 bases to trimming and J lost 1 base; unmatched junction nucleotides: 5. Complete variable domain (other parts from reference TRBV15 and TRBJ2-5): DAMVIQNPRYQVTQFGKPVTLSCSQTLNHNVMYWYQQKSSQAPKLLFHYYDKDFNNEADTPDNFQSRRPNTSFCFLDIRSPGLGDTAMYLCATSRDRTRQETQYFGPGTRLLVL.

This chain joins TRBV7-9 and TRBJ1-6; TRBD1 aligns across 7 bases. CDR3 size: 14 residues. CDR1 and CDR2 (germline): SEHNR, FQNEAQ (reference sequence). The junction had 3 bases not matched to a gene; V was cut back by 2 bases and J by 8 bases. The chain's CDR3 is CASSLTGDDSPLHF. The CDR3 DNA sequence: TGTGCCAGCAGCTTAACAGGGGATGATTCACCCCTCCACTTT.

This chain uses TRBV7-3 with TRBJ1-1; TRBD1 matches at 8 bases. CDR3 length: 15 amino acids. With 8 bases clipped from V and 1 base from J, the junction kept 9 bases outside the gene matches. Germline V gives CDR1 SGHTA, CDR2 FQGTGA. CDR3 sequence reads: CASSLAGQGNTEAFF. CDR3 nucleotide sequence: TGTGCCAGCTCTCTGGCCGGACAGGGGAACACTGAAGCTTTCTTT.

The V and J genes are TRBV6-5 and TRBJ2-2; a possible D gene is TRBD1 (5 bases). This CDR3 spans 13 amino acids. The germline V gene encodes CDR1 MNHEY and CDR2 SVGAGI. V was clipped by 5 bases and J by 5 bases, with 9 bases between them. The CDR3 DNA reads TGTGCCAGCAGTGAAGACAGTACCGGGGAGCTGTTTTTT. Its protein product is CASSEDSTGELFF.

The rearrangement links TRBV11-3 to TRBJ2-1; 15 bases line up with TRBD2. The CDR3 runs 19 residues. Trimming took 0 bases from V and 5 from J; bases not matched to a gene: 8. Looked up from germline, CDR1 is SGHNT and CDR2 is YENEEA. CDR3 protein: CASSLEGGLAGGIHNEQFF. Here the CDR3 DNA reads TGTGCCAGCAGCTTAGAGGGGGGACTAGCGGGGGGTATACACAATGAGCAGTTCTTC.

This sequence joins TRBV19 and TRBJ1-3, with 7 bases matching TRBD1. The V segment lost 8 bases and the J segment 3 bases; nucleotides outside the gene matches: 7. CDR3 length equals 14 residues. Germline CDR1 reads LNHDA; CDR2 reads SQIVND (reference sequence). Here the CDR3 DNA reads TGTGCCAGTCTCACAGGGGATAGTGGAAACACCATATATTTT. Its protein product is CASLTGDSGNTIYF.

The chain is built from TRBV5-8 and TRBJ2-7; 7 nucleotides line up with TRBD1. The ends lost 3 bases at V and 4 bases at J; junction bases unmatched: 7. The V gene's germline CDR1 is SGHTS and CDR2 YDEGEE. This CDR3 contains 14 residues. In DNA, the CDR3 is TGTGCCAGCAGCTCAACAGGGGAAGGGTACGAGCAGTACTTC. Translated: CASSSTGEGYEQYF.

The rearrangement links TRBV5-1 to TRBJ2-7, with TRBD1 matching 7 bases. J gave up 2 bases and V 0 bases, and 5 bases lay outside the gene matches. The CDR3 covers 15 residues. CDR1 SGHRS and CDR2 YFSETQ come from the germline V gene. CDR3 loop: CASSLAGTVTYEQYF. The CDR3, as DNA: TGCGCCAGCAGCTTGGCCGGGACAGTGACCTACGAGCAGTACTTC.

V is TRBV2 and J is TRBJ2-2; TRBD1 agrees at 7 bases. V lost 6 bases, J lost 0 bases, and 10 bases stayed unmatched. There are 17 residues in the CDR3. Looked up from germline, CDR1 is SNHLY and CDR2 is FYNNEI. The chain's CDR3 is CASSTKFGTANTGELFF. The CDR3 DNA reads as TGTGCCAGCAGCACAAAATTTGGGACAGCGAACACCGGGGAGCTGTTTTTT.

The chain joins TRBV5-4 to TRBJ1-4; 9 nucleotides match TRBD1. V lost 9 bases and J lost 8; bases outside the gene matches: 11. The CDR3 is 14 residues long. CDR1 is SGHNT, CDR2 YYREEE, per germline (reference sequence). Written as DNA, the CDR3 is TGTGCCACCTCCCAACAGGGGGCGGGGGAAAAACTGTTTTTT. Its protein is CATSQQGAGEKLFF. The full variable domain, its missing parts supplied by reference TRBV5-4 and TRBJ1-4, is ETGVTQSPTHLIKTRGQQVTLRCSSQSGHNTVSWYQQALGQGPQFIFQYYREEENGRGNFPPRFSGLQFPNYSSELNVNALELDDSALYLCATSQQGAGEKLFFGSGTQLSVL.

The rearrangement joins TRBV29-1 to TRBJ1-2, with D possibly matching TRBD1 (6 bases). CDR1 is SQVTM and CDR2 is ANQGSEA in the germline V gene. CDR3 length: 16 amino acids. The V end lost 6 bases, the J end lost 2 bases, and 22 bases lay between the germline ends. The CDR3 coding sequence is TGCAGCGTCGCCCCCCCGGACAGACCCTTAAACTATGGCTACACCTTC. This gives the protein CSVAPPDRPLNYGYTF.

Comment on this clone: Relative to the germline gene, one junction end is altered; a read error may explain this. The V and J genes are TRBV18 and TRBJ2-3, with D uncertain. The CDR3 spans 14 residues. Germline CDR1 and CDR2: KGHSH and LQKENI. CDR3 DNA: TGTGCCAGCTCCCCACCATCACACACAGATACGCAGTATTTT. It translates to CASSPPSHTDTQYF.

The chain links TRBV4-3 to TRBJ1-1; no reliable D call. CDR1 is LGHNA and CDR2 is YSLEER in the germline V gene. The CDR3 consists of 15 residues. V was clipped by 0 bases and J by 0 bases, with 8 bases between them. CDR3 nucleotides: TGCGCCAGCAGCCAAGACCCAGGCCTGAACACTGAAGCTTTCTTT. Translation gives CASSQDPGLNTEAFF.

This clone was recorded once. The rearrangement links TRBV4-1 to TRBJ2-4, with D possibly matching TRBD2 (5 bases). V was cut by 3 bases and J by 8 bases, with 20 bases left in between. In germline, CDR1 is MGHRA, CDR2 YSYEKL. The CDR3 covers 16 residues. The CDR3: CASSQAGRVFGDIQYF. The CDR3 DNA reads TGCGCCAGCAGCCAGGCCGGTCGGGTTTTCGGGGACATTCAGTACTTC.

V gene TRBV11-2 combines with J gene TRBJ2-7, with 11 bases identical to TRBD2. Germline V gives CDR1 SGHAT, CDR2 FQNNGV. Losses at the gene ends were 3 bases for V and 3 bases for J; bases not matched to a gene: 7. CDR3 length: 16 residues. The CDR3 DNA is TGTGCCAGCAGCTTGACCGGGACTAGCGGCTTCTACGAGCAGTACTTC. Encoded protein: CASSLTGTSGFYEQYF.